This is a list of T cell receptor beta chains from one sample in a study of blood T cells in healthy people across ages. TCRdb analysed the 5' RACE reads with MiXCR anew, one entry per CDR3 protein. Counted here are about 780,000 distinct CDR3 sequences, roughly 24% occurring once; the ten biggest clones make up 2.5% to 3.5%. The data also belong to a second study, concerning T cells of mothers and their children.

The sequenced sample was blood. The receptor source for this set is a boy between 10 and 17 years old in good health. The CDR3 runs from the conserved cysteine through the conserved F or W. A D gene is named only where the DNA matches it firmly. Clone size, where shown, is once, few, many, or a class for clones that have expanded.

J: TRBJ1-5
V: TRBV7-3
D: -
size: few
CDR3: CASRLQKNTDNQPQHF
DNA: TGTGCCAGCAGACTCCAAAAAAATACCGACAATCAGCCCCAGCATTTT

J: TRBJ2-7
V: TRBV21-1
D: -
size: -
CDR3: CASSKGIGTDLLEQYF
DNA: TGTGCCAGCAGCAAAGGGATTGGGACAGACCTTTTGGAGCAGTACTTC

J: TRBJ2-5
V: TRBV7-9
D: TRBD2
size: once
CDR3: CASSPIAGGPETQYF
DNA: TGTGCCAGCAGCCCAATAGCGGGGGGCCCAGAGACCCAGTACTTC

J: TRBJ2-5
V: TRBV6-2/TRBV6-3
D: -
size: -
CDR3: CASSYPDRGVWGALLQQETQYF
DNA: TGTGCCAGCAGTTACCCCGACCGAGGGGTGTGGGGGGCGCTTTTGCAACAAGAGACCCAGTACTTC

J: TRBJ2-5
V: TRBV9
D: -
size: few
CDR3: CASSVGDVQETQYF
DNA: TGTGCCAGCAGCGTAGGGGACGTCCAAGAGACCCAGTACTTC

J: TRBJ2-7
V: TRBV29-1
D: -
size: -
CDR3: CSVGVRRWPYEQYF
DNA: TGCAGCGTTGGGGTCCGACGATGGCCCTACGAGCAGTACTTC

J: TRBJ1-1
V: TRBV20-1
D: -
size: -
CDR3: CSARPPAGWVAFF
DNA: TGCAGTGCTAGACCCCCCGCTGGGTGGGTAGCTTTCTTT

J: TRBJ2-7
V: TRBV20-1
D: -
size: -
CDR3: CSAQGTLTYEQYF
DNA: TGCAGTGCCCAGGGCACACTGACCTACGAGCAGTACTTC

J: TRBJ2-5
V: TRBV25-1
D: TRBD1
size: -
CDR3: CASSDDRGRGETQYF
DNA: TGTGCCAGCAGTGATGACAGGGGAAGGGGAGAGACCCAGTACTTC

J: TRBJ2-7
V: TRBV12-3/TRBV12-4
D: TRBD1
size: -
CDR3: CASSSTGGHEQYF
DNA: TGTGCCAGCAGTTCGACAGGGGGCCACGAGCAGTACTTC

J: TRBJ1-6
V: TRBV7-3
D: TRBD1
size: few
CDR3: CASSSGTGGDSPLHF
DNA: TGTGCCAGCAGCTCCGGGACAGGGGGCGATTCACCCCTCCACTTT

J: TRBJ2-4
V: TRBV6-1
D: -
size: -
CDR3: CASNPGSFLAKNIQYF
DNA: TGTGCCAGCAATCCAGGGAGTTTTCTAGCCAAAAACATTCAGTACTTC

J: TRBJ2-3
V: TRBV12-3/TRBV12-4
D: TRBD1
size: few
CDR3: CASSRSGTGGRF
DNA: TGTGCCAGCAGTCGCTCCGGGACAGGGGGGCGATTT

J: TRBJ2-6
V: TRBV12-3/TRBV12-4
D: -
size: -
CDR3: CASTASYGANVLTF
DNA: TGTGCCAGCACCGCTTCGTATGGGGCCAACGTCCTGACTTTC

J: TRBJ2-3
V: TRBV9
D: TRBD2
size: few
CDR3: CASSVGGGARTDTQYF
DNA: TGTGCCAGCAGCGTCGGCGGGGGGGCGAGAACAGATACGCAGTATTTT

J: TRBJ1-1
V: TRBV2
D: -
size: -
CDR3: CASKTAAGRTEAFF
DNA: TGTGCCAGCAAGACCGCGGCAGGGCGCACTGAAGCTTTCTTT

J: TRBJ2-5
V: TRBV5-1
D: -
size: few
CDR3: CASNPGAAQGGETQYF
DNA: TGCGCCAGCAACCCGGGGGCAGCCCAGGGAGGGGAGACCCAGTACTTC

J: TRBJ2-7
V: TRBV6-2/TRBV6-3
D: -
size: -
CDR3: CASRRDGVSYEQYF
DNA: TGTGCCAGCAGGCGGGACGGAGTCTCCTACGAGCAGTACTTC

J: TRBJ2-3
V: TRBV5-1
D: -
size: many
CDR3: CASSYQAGEGDAQYF
DNA: TGCGCCAGCAGCTATCAGGCAGGGGAAGGGGATGCGCAGTATTTT

J: TRBJ2-5
V: TRBV10-1
D: TRBD2
size: -
CDR3: CASSGPGGTQYF
DNA: TGCGCCAGCAGTGGTCCGGGGGGGACCCAGTACTTC

J: TRBJ2-7
V: TRBV4-1
D: -
size: -
CDR3: CASSQDIRSGYEQYF
DNA: TGCGCCAGCAGCCAAGATATAAGGAGCGGCTACGAGCAGTACTTC

J: TRBJ2-5
V: TRBV4-1
D: -
size: few
CDR3: CASSQERRGPETQYF
DNA: TGCGCCAGCAGCCAAGAAAGAAGGGGCCCAGAGACCCAGTACTTC

J: TRBJ2-7
V: TRBV7-3
D: -
size: many
CDR3: CASSRGQFAEQYF
DNA: TGTGCCAGCAGCCGCGGACAGTTCGCCGAGCAGTACTTC

J: TRBJ2-2
V: TRBV11-2
D: -
size: -
CDR3: CASYAGLWAANTGELFF
DNA: TGTGCCAGCTACGCGGGCCTATGGGCGGCGAACACCGGGGAGCTGTTTTTT

J: TRBJ2-5
V: TRBV29-1
D: -
size: few
CDR3: CSALRTAHQETQYF
DNA: TGCAGCGCCCTCAGGACGGCACACCAAGAGACCCAGTACTTC

J: TRBJ2-4
V: TRBV12-3/TRBV12-4
D: -
size: -
CDR3: CASSGGDFKNIQYF
DNA: TGTGCCAGCAGTGGTGGGGACTTCAAAAACATTCAGTACTTC

J: TRBJ2-7
V: TRBV4-1
D: -
size: few
CDR3: CASSQDRTRLGVQYF
DNA: TGCGCCAGCAGCCAAGACCGGACACGACTGGGTGTGCAGTACTTC

J: TRBJ1-2
V: TRBV6-1
D: -
size: -
CDR3: CASSDGRYGYTF
DNA: TGTGCCAGCAGTGACGGACGGTATGGCTACACCTTC

J: TRBJ2-4
V: TRBV20-1
D: TRBD1
size: few
CDR3: CSAGTGGNIQYF
DNA: TGCAGTGCCGGGACAGGGGGAAACATTCAGTACTTC

J: TRBJ2-5
V: TRBV7-8
D: -
size: few
CDR3: CASTAGWTQYF
DNA: TGTGCCAGCACCGCGGGATGGACCCAGTACTTC

J: TRBJ2-7
V: TRBV5-1
D: -
size: -
CDR3: CASSLTGSPQHEQYF
DNA: TGCGCCAGCAGCTTGACCGGGTCCCCCCAACACGAGCAGTACTTC

J: TRBJ2-1
V: TRBV14
D: -
size: -
CDR3: CASSQQTGTEAKF
DNA: TGTGCCAGCAGCCAACAAACCGGGACCGAGGCGAAATTC

J: TRBJ1-4
V: TRBV10-3
D: -
size: few
CDR3: CAIRSEATNEKLFF
DNA: TGTGCCATCCGCTCGGAGGCAACTAATGAAAAACTGTTTTTT

J: TRBJ2-7
V: TRBV6-2/TRBV6-3
D: -
size: once
CDR3: CASSTVGGEQYF
DNA: TGTGCCAGCAGTACTGTCGGGGGCGAGCAGTACTTC

J: TRBJ2-1
V: TRBV7-3
D: TRBD2
size: -
CDR3: CASRASGGNEQFF
DNA: TGTGCCAGCAGGGCTAGCGGGGGCAATGAGCAGTTCTTC

J: TRBJ1-2
V: TRBV28
D: -
size: -
CDR3: CASSAPQGFYGYTF
DNA: TGTGCCAGCAGTGCGCCACAGGGCTTCTATGGCTACACCTTC

J: TRBJ1-6
V: TRBV2
D: TRBD1
size: -
CDR3: CASKRTGENSPLHF
DNA: TGTGCCAGCAAGCGGACAGGGGAGAATTCACCCCTCCACTTT

J: TRBJ2-5
V: TRBV3-1
D: -
size: -
CDR3: CASSRSDRDTLETQYF
DNA: TGTGCCAGCAGCCGCAGTGACCGGGACACCCTGGAGACCCAGTACTTC

J: TRBJ2-5
V: TRBV5-1
D: -
size: -
CDR3: CASSAGQRETQYF
DNA: TGCGCCAGCAGCGCAGGACAAAGGGAGACCCAGTACTTC

J: TRBJ2-1
V: TRBV9
D: -
size: -
CDR3: CASSADGSGDEQFF
DNA: TGTGCCAGCAGCGCCGATGGGTCCGGCGATGAGCAGTTCTTC

J: TRBJ1-2
V: TRBV5-1
D: -
size: -
CDR3: CASSLGDSNYGYTF
DNA: TGCGCCAGCAGCTTGGGTGACAGTAACTATGGCTACACCTTC

J: TRBJ1-1
V: TRBV5-5
D: -
size: few
CDR3: CASSLFGGSTEAFF
DNA: TGTGCCAGCAGCTTGTTCGGGGGGAGCACTGAAGCTTTCTTT